This record covers a single TCR beta chain. These data belong to a study of blood T cell repertoires in COVID-19. The wider study: Samples representing acute and convalescent COVID-19 were sourced from the United States, Italy and Spain. From T cells, B-cell-depleted T cells, or PBMCs came the material, which was cDNA or gDNA.

V lost 4 bases, J lost 4 bases, and 6 bases lay in between. The CDR3 sequence is 12 residues long. Germline V gives CDR1 SGHNT, CDR2 YYREEE (reference sequence). Study processing details: Reference gene primer amplification in the assay estimated nucleated cell counts. Profiled with immunoSEQ multiplex PCR; TCRdb holds only in-frame clones, not every one. Clone size and V and J calls were adopted from that table, with D and trimming inferred from the DNA. Of 90,000 to 100,000 clones listed, approximately 86% are singletons. The specimen was peripheral blood. The source of this sequence is a human donor in a cohort sampled during active COVID-19. The chain carries TRBV5-4 and TRBJ2-1, with unresolved D. CDR3 DNA sequence: TGTGCCAGCAGCATTCAATACAATGAGCAGTTCTTC. This translates into CASSIQYNEQFF.